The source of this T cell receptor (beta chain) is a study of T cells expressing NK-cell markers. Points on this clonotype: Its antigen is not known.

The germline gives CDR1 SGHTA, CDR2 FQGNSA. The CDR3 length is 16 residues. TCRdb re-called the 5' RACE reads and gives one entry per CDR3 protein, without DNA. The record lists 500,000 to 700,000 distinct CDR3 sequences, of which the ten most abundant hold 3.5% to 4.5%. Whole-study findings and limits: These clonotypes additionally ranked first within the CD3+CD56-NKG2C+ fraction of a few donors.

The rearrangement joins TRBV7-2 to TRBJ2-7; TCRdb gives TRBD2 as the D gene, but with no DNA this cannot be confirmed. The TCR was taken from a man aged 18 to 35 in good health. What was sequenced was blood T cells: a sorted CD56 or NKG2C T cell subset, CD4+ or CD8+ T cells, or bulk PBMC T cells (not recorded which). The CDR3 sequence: CASSPPGLAGYYEQYF. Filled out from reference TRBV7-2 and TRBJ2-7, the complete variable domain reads GAGVSQSPSNKVTEKGKDVELRCDPISGHTALYWYRQSLGQGLEFLIYFQGNSAPDKSGLPSDRFSAERTGGSVSTLTIQRTQQEDSAVYLCASSPPGLAGYYEQYFGPGTRLTVT.